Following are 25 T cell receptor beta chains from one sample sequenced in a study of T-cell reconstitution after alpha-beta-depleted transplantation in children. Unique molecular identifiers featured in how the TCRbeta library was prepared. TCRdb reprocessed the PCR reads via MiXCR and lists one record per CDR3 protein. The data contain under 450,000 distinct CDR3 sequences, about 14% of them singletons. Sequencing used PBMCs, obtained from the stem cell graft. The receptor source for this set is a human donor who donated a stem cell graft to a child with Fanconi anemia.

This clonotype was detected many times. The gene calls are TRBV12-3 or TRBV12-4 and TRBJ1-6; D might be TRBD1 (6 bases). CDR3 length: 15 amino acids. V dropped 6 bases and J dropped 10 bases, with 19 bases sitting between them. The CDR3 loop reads CASSQAATGGSPLHF. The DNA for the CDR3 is TGTGCCAGCAGCCAAGCCGCGACAGGAGGATCACCCCTCCACTTT.

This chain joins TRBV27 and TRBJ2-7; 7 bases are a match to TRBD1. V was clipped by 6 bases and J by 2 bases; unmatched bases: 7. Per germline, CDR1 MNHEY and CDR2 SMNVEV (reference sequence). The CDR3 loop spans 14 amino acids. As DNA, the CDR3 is TGTGCCAGCAGCTTACAGGGGCCAGCCTACGAGCAGTACTTC. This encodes CASSLQGPAYEQYF.

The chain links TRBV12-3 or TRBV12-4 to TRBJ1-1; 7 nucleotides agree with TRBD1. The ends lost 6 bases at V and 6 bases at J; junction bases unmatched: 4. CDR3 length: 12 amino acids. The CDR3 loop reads CASSDRVSEAFF. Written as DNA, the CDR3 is TGTGCCAGCAGCGACAGGGTCTCTGAAGCTTTCTTT.

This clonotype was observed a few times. CDR3 loop: CASRRTGPNEQFF. Here the CDR3 DNA reads TGTGCCAGCAGGCGGACAGGGCCCAATGAGCAGTTCTTC. The rearrangement joins TRBV12-3 or TRBV12-4 to TRBJ2-1, with TRBD1 matching 8 bases. The CDR3 runs 13 residues. V dropped 6 bases and J dropped 6; count of bases not matched to a gene: 4.

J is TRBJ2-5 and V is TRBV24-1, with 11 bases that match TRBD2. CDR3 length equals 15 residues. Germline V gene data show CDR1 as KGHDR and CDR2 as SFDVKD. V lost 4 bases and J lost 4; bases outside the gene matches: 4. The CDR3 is CATSDAGTSGETQYF. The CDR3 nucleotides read TGTGCCACCAGTGACGCCGGGACTAGCGGAGAGACCCAGTACTTC.

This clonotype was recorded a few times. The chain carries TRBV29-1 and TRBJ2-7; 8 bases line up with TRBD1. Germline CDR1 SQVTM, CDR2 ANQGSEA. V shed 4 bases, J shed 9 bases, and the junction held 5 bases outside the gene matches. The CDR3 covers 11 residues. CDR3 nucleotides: TGCAGCGTTGGGACAGGGCTAGGGCAGTACTTC. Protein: CSVGTGLGQYF.

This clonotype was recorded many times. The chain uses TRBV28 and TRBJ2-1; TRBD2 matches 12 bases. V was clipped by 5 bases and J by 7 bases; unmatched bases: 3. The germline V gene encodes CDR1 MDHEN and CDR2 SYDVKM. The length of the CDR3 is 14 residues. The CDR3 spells CASSRLAGVNEQFF. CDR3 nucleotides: TGTGCCAGCAGTCGACTAGCGGGGGTTAATGAGCAGTTCTTC. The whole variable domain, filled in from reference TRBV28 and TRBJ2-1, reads DVKVTQSSRYLVKRTGEKVFLECVQDMDHENMFWYRQDPGLGLRLIYFSYDVKMKEKGDIPEGYSVSREKKERFSLILESASTNQTSMYLCASSRLAGVNEQFFGPGTRLTVL.

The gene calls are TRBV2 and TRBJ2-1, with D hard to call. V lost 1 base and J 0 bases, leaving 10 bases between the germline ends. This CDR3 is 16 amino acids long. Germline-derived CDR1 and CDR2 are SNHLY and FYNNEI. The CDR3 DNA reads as TGTGCCAGCAGTGAAGAGGTCGTCAGCTCCTACAATGAGCAGTTCTTC. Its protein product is CASSEEVVSSYNEQFF.

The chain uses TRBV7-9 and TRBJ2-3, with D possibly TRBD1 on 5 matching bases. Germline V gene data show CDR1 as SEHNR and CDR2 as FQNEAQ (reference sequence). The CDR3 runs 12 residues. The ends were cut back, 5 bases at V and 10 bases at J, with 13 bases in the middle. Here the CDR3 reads CASSQGVDPQYF. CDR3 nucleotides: TGTGCCAGCAGCCAAGGGGTAGACCCGCAGTATTTT.

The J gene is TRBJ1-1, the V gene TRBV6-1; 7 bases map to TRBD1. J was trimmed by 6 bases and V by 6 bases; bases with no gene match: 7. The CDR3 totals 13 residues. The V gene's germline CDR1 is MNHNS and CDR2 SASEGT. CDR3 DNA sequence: TGTGCCAGCAGGACTGACAGGGACTCTGAAGCTTTCTTT. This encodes CASRTDRDSEAFF.

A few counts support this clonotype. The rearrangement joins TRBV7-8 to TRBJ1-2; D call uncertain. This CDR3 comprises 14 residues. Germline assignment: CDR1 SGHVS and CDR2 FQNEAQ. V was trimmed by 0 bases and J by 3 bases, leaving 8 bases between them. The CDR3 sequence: CASSLASEDYGYTF. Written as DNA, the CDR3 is TGTGCCAGCAGCTTAGCGAGCGAGGACTATGGCTACACCTTC.

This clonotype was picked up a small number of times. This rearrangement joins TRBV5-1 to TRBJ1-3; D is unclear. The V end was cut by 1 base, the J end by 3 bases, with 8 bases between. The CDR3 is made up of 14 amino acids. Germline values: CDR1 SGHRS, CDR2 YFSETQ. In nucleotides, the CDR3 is TGCGCCAGCAGCTTGAGCCAAAGTGGAAACACCATATATTTT. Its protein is CASSLSQSGNTIYF.

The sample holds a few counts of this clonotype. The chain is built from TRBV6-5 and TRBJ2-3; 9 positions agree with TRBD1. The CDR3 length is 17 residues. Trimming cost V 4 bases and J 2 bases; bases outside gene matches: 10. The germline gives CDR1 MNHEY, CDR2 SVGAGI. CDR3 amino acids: CASSSAGQGPNTDTQYF. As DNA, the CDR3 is TGTGCCAGCAGTTCCGCAGGACAGGGGCCGAACACAGATACGCAGTATTTT.

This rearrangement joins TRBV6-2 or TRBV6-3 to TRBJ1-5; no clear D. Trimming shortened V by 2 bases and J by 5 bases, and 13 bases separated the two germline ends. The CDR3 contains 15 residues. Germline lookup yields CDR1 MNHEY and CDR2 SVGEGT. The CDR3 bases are TGTGCCAGCAGTTACCGCCCGGACGGAGATCAGCCCCAGCATTTT. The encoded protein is CASSYRPDGDQPQHF.

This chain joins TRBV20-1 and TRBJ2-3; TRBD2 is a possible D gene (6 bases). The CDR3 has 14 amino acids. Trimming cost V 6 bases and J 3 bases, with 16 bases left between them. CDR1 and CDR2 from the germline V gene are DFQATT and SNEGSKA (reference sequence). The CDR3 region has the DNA TGCAGTGCCCAGACGGAGGGTAGAACAGATACGCAGTATTTT. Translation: CSAQTEGRTDTQYF.

In DNA, the CDR3 is TGCGCCAGCGGAGGTTTGGGCTCCTACAATGAGCAGTTCTTC. Amino acids: CASGGLGSYNEQFF. The chain recombines TRBV5-1 with TRBJ2-1; TRBD2 might be the D (5 bases). The length of the CDR3 is 14 residues. CDR1 is SGHRS, CDR2 YFSETQ, per germline. V lost 7 bases and J lost 0, with 11 bases in between.

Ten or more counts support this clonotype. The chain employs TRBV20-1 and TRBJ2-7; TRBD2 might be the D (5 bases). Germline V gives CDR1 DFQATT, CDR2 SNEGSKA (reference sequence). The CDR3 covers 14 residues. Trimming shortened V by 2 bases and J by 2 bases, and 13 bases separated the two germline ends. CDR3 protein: CSARKGRTTYEQYF. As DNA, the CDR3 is TGCAGTGCTAGAAAAGGGAGAACTACCTACGAGCAGTACTTC.

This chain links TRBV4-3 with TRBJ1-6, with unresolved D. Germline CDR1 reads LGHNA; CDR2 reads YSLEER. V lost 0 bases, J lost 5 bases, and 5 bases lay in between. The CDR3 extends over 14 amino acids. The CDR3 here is CASSQEGNNSPLHF. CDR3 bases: TGCGCCAGCAGCCAAGAAGGAAATAATTCACCCCTCCACTTT.

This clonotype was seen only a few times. CDR3 in DNA: TGTGCCAGCAGTAGAGGGGCGACGGGCCCCGAGCAGTTCTTC. Translated: CASSRGATGPEQFF. The chain has TRBV6-1 and TRBJ2-1; D assignment may be TRBD1 or TRBD2 (5 bases each). Trimming cost V 5 bases and J 10 bases, with 18 bases left between them. Germline assignment: CDR1 MNHNS and CDR2 SASEGT. The CDR3 has 14 amino acids.

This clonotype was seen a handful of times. CDR3 nucleotides: TGCCTCGCCGGTGGGGCAGGGGGCACCTATGGCTACACCTTC. It specifies CLAGGAGGTYGYTF. The rearrangement links TRBV29-1 to TRBJ1-2, with TRBD1 matching over 8 bases. Germline lookup yields CDR1 SQVTM and CDR2 ANQGSEA. The length of the CDR3 is 14 residues.

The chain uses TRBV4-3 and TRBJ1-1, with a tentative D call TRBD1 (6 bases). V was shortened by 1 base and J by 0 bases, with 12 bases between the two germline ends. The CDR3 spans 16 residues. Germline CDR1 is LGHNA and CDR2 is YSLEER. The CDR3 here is CASSQALGDMNTEAFF. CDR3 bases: TGCGCCAGCAGCCAAGCTTTAGGGGACATGAACACTGAAGCTTTCTTT.

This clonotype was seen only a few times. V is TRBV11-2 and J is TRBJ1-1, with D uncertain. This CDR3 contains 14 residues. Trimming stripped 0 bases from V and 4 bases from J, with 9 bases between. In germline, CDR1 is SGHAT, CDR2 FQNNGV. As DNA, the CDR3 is TGTGCCAGCAGCTTAGAAGGGTCTGCCACTGAAGCTTTCTTT. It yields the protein CASSLEGSATEAFF.

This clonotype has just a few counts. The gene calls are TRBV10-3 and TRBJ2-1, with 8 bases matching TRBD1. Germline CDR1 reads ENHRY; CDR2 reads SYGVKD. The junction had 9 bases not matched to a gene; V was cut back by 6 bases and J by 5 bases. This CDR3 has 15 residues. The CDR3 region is CAISLRQGTHNEQFF. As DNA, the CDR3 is TGTGCCATCAGCCTCAGACAGGGGACGCACAATGAGCAGTTCTTC.

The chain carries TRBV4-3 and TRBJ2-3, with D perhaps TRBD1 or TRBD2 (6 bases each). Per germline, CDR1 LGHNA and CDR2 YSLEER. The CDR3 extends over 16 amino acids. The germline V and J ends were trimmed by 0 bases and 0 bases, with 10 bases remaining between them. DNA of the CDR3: TGCGCCAGCAGCCAAGATCGGGGGCCGAGCACAGATACGCAGTATTTT. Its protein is CASSQDRGPSTDTQYF.

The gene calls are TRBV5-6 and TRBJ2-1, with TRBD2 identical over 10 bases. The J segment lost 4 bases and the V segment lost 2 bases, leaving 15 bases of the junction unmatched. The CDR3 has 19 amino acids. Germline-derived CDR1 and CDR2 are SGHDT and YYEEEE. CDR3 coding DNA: TGTGCCAGCAGCTTAGAACTAGCGGGGATCTACGTAGGTTACAATGAGCAGTTCTTC. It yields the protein CASSLELAGIYVGYNEQFF.